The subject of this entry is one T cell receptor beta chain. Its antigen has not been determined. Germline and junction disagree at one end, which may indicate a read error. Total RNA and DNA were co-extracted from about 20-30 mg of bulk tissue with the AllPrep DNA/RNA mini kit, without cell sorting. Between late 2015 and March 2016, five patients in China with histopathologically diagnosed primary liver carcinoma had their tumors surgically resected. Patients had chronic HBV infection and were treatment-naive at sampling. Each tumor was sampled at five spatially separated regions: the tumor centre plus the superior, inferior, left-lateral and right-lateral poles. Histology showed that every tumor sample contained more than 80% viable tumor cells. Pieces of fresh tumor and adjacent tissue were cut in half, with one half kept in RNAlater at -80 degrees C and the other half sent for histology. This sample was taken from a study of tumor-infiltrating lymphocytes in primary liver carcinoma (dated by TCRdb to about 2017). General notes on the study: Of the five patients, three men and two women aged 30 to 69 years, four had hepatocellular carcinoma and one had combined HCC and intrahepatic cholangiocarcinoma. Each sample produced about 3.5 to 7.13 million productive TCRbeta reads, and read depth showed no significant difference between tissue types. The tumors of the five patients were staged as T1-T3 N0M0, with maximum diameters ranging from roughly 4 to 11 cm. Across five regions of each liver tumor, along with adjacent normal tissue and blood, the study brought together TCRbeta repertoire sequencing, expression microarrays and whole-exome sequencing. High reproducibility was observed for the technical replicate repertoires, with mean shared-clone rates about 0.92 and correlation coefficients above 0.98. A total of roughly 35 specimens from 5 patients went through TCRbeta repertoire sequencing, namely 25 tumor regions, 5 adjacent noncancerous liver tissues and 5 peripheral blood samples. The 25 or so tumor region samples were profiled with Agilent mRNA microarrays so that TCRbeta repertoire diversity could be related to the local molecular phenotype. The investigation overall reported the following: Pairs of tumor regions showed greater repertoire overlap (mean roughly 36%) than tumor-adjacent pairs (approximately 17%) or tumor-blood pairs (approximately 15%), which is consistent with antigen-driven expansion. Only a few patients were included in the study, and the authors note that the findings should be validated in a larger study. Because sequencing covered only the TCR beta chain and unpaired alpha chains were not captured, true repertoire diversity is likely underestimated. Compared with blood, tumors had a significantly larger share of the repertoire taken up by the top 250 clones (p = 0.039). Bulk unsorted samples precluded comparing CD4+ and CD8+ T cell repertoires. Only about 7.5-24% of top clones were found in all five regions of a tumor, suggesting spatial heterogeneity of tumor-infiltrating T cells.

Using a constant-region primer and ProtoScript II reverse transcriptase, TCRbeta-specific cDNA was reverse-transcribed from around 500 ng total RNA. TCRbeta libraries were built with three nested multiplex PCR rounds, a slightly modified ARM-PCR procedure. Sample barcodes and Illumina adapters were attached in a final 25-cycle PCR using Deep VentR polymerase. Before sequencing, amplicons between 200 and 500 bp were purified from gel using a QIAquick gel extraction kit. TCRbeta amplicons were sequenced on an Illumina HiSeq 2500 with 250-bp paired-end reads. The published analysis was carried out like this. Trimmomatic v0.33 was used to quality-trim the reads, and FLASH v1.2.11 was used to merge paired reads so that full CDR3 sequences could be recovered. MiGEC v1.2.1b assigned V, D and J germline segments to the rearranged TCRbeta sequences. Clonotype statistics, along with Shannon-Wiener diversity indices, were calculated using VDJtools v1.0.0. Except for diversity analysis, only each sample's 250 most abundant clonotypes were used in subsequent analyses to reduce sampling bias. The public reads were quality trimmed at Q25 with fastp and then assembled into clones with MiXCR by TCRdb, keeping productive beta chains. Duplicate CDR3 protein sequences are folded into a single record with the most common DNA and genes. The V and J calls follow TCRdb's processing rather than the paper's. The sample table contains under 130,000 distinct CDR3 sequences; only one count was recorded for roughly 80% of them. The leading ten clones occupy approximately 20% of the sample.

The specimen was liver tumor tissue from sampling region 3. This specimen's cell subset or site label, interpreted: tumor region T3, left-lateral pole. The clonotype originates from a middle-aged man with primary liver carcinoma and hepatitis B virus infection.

CDR3 protein: CASSSWNRGRNPPLQF. The DNA sequence is TGCGCCAGCAGCTCCTGGAACAGGGGAAGGAATCCACCCCTCCAATTT. This receptor chain uses TRBV4-3 and TRBJ1-6; TRBD1 lines up with 7 middle nucleotides. The germline V gene sets CDR1 to LGHNA and CDR2 to YSLEER. The CDR3 covers 16 residues, taking in both the cysteine and the phenylalanine. This entry keeps only the CDR3 DNA: 48 bases, framed from base 1.